Below are 25 T cell receptor beta chains sequenced from a single sample in a study of blood T cell repertoires in COVID-19 (TCRdb year 2020). The library was produced with the immunoSEQ multiplex PCR assay. TCRdb carries this immuneACCESS record with in-frame sequences only. Its versions omit some clonotypes, under half of them owing to an unresolved V gene in the studies checked, with the rest unexplained. The sample contains just over 6,000 clones, about 93% of them found a single time. Around 50% of the sample rests with the top ten. What was sequenced was peripheral blood. Receptor source: a human donor in a cohort sampled during active COVID-19.

The V call is TRBV25-1, the J call TRBJ2-1; 10 bases are shared with TRBD2. The CDR3 covers 17 residues. Germline V lookup: CDR1 MGHDK, CDR2 SYGVNS. J lost 7 bases, V lost 2 bases, and 11 bases had no gene match. The CDR3 protein is CASSERGGASGSNEQFF. For the CDR3, the DNA is TGTGCCAGCAGTGAACGGGGAGGGGCTAGCGGGAGTAATGAGCAGTTCTTC.

J is TRBJ1-4 and V is TRBV4-3, with D possibly TRBD1 on 6 matching bases. Trimming took 3 bases from V and 8 from J, leaving 13 bases between them. This CDR3 has 14 residues. From germline, CDR1 is LGHNA and CDR2 YSLEER. CDR3: CASSQTPRGEKLFF. Written as DNA, the CDR3 is TGCGCCAGCAGCCAGACGCCAAGGGGGGAAAAACTGTTTTTT.

V usage is TRBV7-9 and J usage is TRBJ2-4, with D unclear. Germline V gene lookup returns CDR1 SEHNR and CDR2 FQNEAQ (reference sequence). The V gene lost 4 bases and the J gene lost 1 base, with 17 bases spanning the gap. The CDR3 spans 17 residues. CDR3 region: CASSSSRSLRAKNIQYF. The CDR3 DNA is TGTGCCAGCAGCTCAAGTCGGTCGTTGAGGGCCAAAAACATTCAGTACTTC.

This clone was detected only a few times. CDR3 nucleotide sequence: TGTGCCAGTAGTTCCTCTAGCGGCTACGAGCAGTACTTC. Protein sequence: CASSSSSGYEQYF. This sequence joins TRBV19 and TRBJ2-7, with 7 bases aligning to TRBD2. The CDR3 covers 13 residues. The germline CDR1 and CDR2 sequences are LNHDA and SQIVND (reference sequence). V shed 5 bases and J 3 bases; nucleotides not matched to a gene: 4.

This rearrangement joins TRBV19 to TRBJ1-2; possibly TRBD1 for D (6 bases). Germline V gives CDR1 LNHDA, CDR2 SQIVND (reference sequence). The CDR3 spans 13 residues. V was pared by 5 bases and J by 7 bases, with 14 bases between. CDR3 sequence: CASSVNRDTGYTF. The CDR3 DNA sequence: TGTGCCAGTAGTGTGAACAGGGATACTGGCTACACCTTC.

The chain combines TRBV7-7 with TRBJ2-5, with TRBD1 matching 12 bases. The junction had 2 bases not matched to a gene; V was cut back by 1 base and J by 5 bases. This CDR3 is built from 15 residues. Germline CDR1 is SSHAT and CDR2 is FNYEAQ (reference sequence). In DNA form, the CDR3 reads TGTGCCAGCAGCTTAGGGGACAGGGGGCATGAGACCCAGTACTTC. Translated: CASSLGDRGHETQYF.

This sequence joins TRBV12-3 or TRBV12-4 and TRBJ2-5; TRBD2 agrees at 8 bases. The CDR3 contains 13 residues. Trimming took 10 bases from V and 4 from J; bases not matched to a gene: 8. CDR3 bases: TGTGCCACGAGCGGGAGCGGAGCAGAGACCCAGTACTTC. Translating gives CATSGSGAETQYF.

The chain recombines TRBV5-1 with TRBJ2-7, with D tentatively TRBD2 (5 bases). The CDR3 contains 13 residues. V lost 4 bases to trimming and J lost 3 bases, with 11 bases between them. The germline CDR1 and CDR2 sequences are SGHRS and YFSETQ. CDR3 in amino acids: CASSPGILYEQYF. In DNA form, the CDR3 reads TGCGCCAGCAGCCCCGGGATACTCTACGAGCAGTACTTC.

The table lists this clone with a few counts. The chain recombines TRBV6-4 with TRBJ2-2; 10 nucleotides line up with TRBD2. Germline V gene data show CDR1 as MRHNA and CDR2 as SNTAGT. This CDR3 is 17 amino acids long. V shed 5 bases, J shed 0 bases, and the junction held 6 bases outside the gene matches. In DNA, the CDR3 is TGTGCCAGCAGTCCTAGCGGGAGTGGGTCGAACACCGGGGAGCTGTTTTTT. Its protein product is CASSPSGSGSNTGELFF.

The chain couples TRBV19 to TRBJ2-1; D ambiguous. V was trimmed by 6 bases and J by 8 bases, leaving 14 bases between them. The CDR3 is 13 residues long. The V gene's germline CDR1 is LNHDA and CDR2 SQIVND (reference sequence). CDR3 in DNA: TGTGCCAGTAGAGTGGCTCCCATTTATGAGCAGTTCTTC. Translation gives CASRVAPIYEQFF. The entire variable domain, with the rest obtained from reference TRBV19 and TRBJ2-1, is as follows: DGGITQSPKYLFRKEGQNVTLSCEQNLNHDAMYWYRQDPGQGLRLIYYSQIVNDFQKGDIAEGYSVSREKKESFPLTVTSAQKNPTAFYLCASRVAPIYEQFFGPGTRLTVL.

This chain links TRBV19 with TRBJ2-5; perhaps TRBD1 as D (6 bases). The CDR3 has 17 amino acids. The germline V and J ends were trimmed by 4 bases and 4 bases, with 22 bases remaining between them. Germline V gives CDR1 LNHDA, CDR2 SQIVND (reference sequence). This CDR3 is CASSTHYRDRERETQYF. The DNA for the CDR3 is TGTGCCAGTAGTACCCATTACAGGGATAGGGAAAGAGAGACCCAGTACTTC.

The chain is built from TRBV5-4 and TRBJ2-1; 12 bases are shared with TRBD2. Per germline, CDR1 SGHNT and CDR2 YYREEE (reference sequence). The CDR3 is 16 amino acids. The trim removed 3 bases at V and 9 bases at J, leaving 10 bases unmatched. CDR3 sequence reads: CASSSLAGGPLAEQFF. CDR3 sequence (DNA): TGTGCCAGCAGCTCCCTAGCGGGAGGGCCCCTCGCTGAGCAGTTCTTC.

The chain is built from TRBV24-1 and TRBJ2-3; D might be TRBD1 (6 bases). The CDR3 is 17 amino acids. Deletions cut 4 bases from V and 6 bases from J, with 22 bases between. The germline CDR1 and CDR2 sequences are KGHDR and SFDVKD. The CDR3 protein is CATSDVRDTPMMDTQYF. CDR3 sequence (DNA): TGTGCCACCAGTGACGTCCGGGACACACCGATGATGGATACGCAGTATTTT.

Comment on this clone: Likely a read error: the CDR3 ends without its conserved phenylalanine or tryptophan. The limits of the CDR3 on the DNA are not certain, so only TCRdb's listed CDR3 is given. This chain links TRBV2 with TRBJ2-7; the D call in the table, TRBD1, was not verified against the DNA. The CDR3 length is 10 residues, termini included. The germline V gene has CDR1 SNHLY and CDR2 FYNNEI. The CDR3 protein is CASRQGQPLI.

The rearrangement links TRBV25-1 to TRBJ1-4; possible D gene TRBD1, 5 bases. Germline-derived CDR1 and CDR2 are MGHDK and SYGVNS. This CDR3 spans 14 amino acids. V lost 8 bases and J 5 bases, leaving 15 bases between the germline ends. This CDR3 is CASRSGGMNEKLFF. The CDR3 DNA reads TGTGCCAGCCGTTCCGGGGGTATGAATGAAAAACTGTTTTTT.

The chain carries TRBV7-6 and TRBJ1-2; 7 nucleotides line up with TRBD1. With 5 bases clipped from V and 1 base from J, the junction kept 10 bases outside the gene matches. The CDR3 has 16 residues. Per germline, CDR1 SGHVS and CDR2 FNYEAQ. This CDR3 reads CASSPTNRGLNYGYTF. The CDR3 DNA reads TGTGCCAGCAGCCCGACTAACAGGGGACTTAACTATGGCTACACCTTC. The full variable domain, in which reference TRBV7-6 and TRBJ1-2 provide the parts outside the CDR3, is GAGVSQSPRYKVTKRGQDVALRCDPISGHVSLYWYRQALGQGPEFLTYFNYEAQQDKSGLPNDRFSAERPEGSISTLTIQRTEQRDSAMYRCASSPTNRGLNYGYTFGSGTRLTVV.

The V and J genes are TRBV18 and TRBJ2-3; D might be TRBD2 (5 bases). CDR3 length: 15 amino acids. The germline V gene has CDR1 KGHSH and CDR2 LQKENI. V lost 3 bases, J lost 3 bases, and 13 bases lay in between. CDR3 residues: CASSPRAIETDTQYF. DNA of the CDR3: TGTGCCAGCTCACCGAGGGCTATAGAAACAGATACGCAGTATTTT.

The chain links TRBV6-1 to TRBJ2-7; 8 nucleotides agree with TRBD1. The J segment lost 5 bases and the V segment lost 3 bases, leaving 3 bases of the junction unmatched. Germline loops: CDR1 MNHNS, CDR2 SASEGT. This CDR3 has 13 residues. In nucleotides, the CDR3 is TGTGCCAGCAGTGACGTGACAGGGGACGAGCAGTACTTC. Amino acid sequence: CASSDVTGDEQYF.

V is TRBV6-1 and J is TRBJ2-2; D is uncertain. Trimming cost V 0 bases and J 3 bases, with 5 bases left between them. Germline CDR1 is MNHNS and CDR2 is SASEGT. The CDR3 loop spans 14 amino acids. CDR3 coding DNA: TGTGCCAGCAGTGAAGCGCCGGACACCGGGGAGCTGTTTTTT. This gives the protein CASSEAPDTGELFF.

The genes are TRBV6-4 and TRBJ2-5; D is unclear. The CDR3 length is 14 residues. Germline V gene sequence: CDR1 MRHNA, CDR2 SNTAGT. Trimming cost V 0 bases and J 5 bases, with 10 bases left between them. The CDR3 DNA reads as TGTGCCAGCAGTGACTCCCCGCAGGTGGAGACCCAGTACTTC. Translated: CASSDSPQVETQYF.

The genes are TRBV5-1 and TRBJ2-5, with D possibly being TRBD2 (6 bases). The CDR3 extends over 15 amino acids. Germline V CDR1 and CDR2: SGHRS, YFSETQ. Deletions cut 3 bases from V and 1 base from J, with 13 bases between. Here the CDR3 reads CASSSAGGSQETQYF. Here the CDR3 DNA reads TGCGCCAGCAGCTCCGCCGGGGGATCCCAAGAGACCCAGTACTTC. Combining the CDR3 with reference TRBV5-1 and TRBJ2-5 gives the whole variable domain KAGVTQTPRYLIKTRGQQVTLSCSPISGHRSVSWYQQTPGQGLQFLFEYFSETQRNKGNFPGRFSGRQFSNSRSEMNVSTLELGDSALYLCASSSAGGSQETQYFGPGTRLLVL.

The chain combines TRBV28 with TRBJ1-4; D gene uncertain. The CDR3 runs to 14 residues. Between the trimmed V and J ends, which lost 2 bases and 0 bases, there was a span of 4 bases. CDR1 and CDR2 from the germline V gene are MDHEN and SYDVKM. The chain's CDR3 is CASSLTPTNEKLFF. The CDR3 region has the DNA TGTGCCAGCAGTTTAACACCAACTAATGAAAAACTGTTTTTT. The full variable domain, in which reference TRBV28 and TRBJ1-4 provide the parts outside the CDR3, is DVKVTQSSRYLVKRTGEKVFLECVQDMDHENMFWYRQDPGLGLRLIYFSYDVKMKEKGDIPEGYSVSREKKERFSLILESASTNQTSMYLCASSLTPTNEKLFFGSGTQLSVL.

The CDR3 DNA reads as TGTGCCAGCAGCAATAGAGAAGATCAGCCCCAGCATTTT. Its protein is CASSNREDQPQHF. The gene calls are TRBV28 and TRBJ1-5; D remains ambiguous. CDR3 length: 13 amino acids. CDR1 is MDHEN and CDR2 is SYDVKM in the germline V gene. The V and J ends lost 6 bases and 5 bases respectively, with 11 bases between them.

This clone showed up just a few times. The chain is built from TRBV24-1 and TRBJ2-1; 10 bases agree with TRBD2. Unmatched junction bases numbered 8, after V lost 3 bases and J lost 4 bases. The CDR3 sequence is 17 residues long. The germline V gene encodes CDR1 KGHDR and CDR2 SFDVKD. The CDR3 is CATSDTLLAGAYNEQFF. The CDR3, as DNA: TGTGCCACCAGTGATACGCTCCTAGCGGGAGCATACAATGAGCAGTTCTTC.

This clone showed up just once. The V gene is TRBV11-3, the J gene TRBJ1-1, with 9 positions matching TRBD1. The CDR3 spans 16 residues. Per the germline V gene, CDR1 is SGHNT and CDR2 is YENEEA. V shed 5 bases and J 4 bases; nucleotides not matched to a gene: 11. CDR3 nucleotide sequence: TGTGCCAGCAGCGCGGGACAGGGTAAGGGGGGCACTGAAGCTTTCTTT. Encoded protein: CASSAGQGKGGTEAFF.